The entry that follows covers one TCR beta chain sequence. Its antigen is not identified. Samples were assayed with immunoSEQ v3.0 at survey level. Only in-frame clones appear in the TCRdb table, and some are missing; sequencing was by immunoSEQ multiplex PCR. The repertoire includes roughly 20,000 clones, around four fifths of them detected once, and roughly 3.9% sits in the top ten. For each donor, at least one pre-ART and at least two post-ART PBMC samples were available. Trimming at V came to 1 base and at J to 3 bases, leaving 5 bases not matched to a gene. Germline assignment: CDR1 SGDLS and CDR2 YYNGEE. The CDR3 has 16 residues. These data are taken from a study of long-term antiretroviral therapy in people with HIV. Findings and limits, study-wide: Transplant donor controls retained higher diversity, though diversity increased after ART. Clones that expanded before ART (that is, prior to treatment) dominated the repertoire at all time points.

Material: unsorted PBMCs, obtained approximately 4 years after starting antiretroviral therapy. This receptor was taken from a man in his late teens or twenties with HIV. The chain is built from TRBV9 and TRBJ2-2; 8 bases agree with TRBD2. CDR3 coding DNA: TGTGCCAGCAGCGTAAGGGGTAGCGGGGACACCGGGGAGCTGTTTTTT. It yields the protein CASSVRGSGDTGELFF.